A single sample gave rise to the 3 T cell receptor beta chains below, sequenced in a study of shared clonotypes between healthy human individuals. Using immunoSEQ multiplex PCR, the repertoire was profiled, and TCRdb retains in-frame clones only, with some absent. This sample has under 2,000,000 clones; about 95% occur once, and the top ten carry around 1.2%. Positively selected for CCR7, the CD45RO-negative cells used as naive CD8 cells excluded terminally differentiated effector memory CD45RA+ cells. Sequencing was performed on naive CD8+ T cells sorted from blood. The receptors derive from a man between 18 and 29 years old in good health.

J is TRBJ2-5 and V is TRBV2; 14 bases are a match to TRBD2. CDR1 is SNHLY and CDR2 is FYNNEI in the germline V gene. J was trimmed by 4 bases and V by 6 bases; bases with no gene match: 4. The CDR3 loop spans 15 amino acids. In nucleotides, the CDR3 is TGTGCCAGCAGGGGGACTAGCGGGGGCGGAGAGACCCAGTACTTC. It specifies CASRGTSGGGETQYF.

A single count supports this clone. The V and J genes are TRBV2 and TRBJ1-3; no reliable D call. The CDR3 has 16 amino acids. V was clipped by 6 bases and J by 0 bases, with 15 bases between them. Germline CDR1 SNHLY, CDR2 FYNNEI. The CDR3 sequence is CASRGSRDLSGNTIYF. DNA of the CDR3: TGTGCCAGCAGAGGATCTCGTGACCTCTCTGGAAACACCATATATTTT. The complete variable domain, with remaining parts taken from reference TRBV2 and TRBJ1-3, reads EPEVTQTPSHQVTQMGQEVILRCVPISNHLYFYWYRQILGQKVEFLVSFYNNEISEKSEIFDDQFSVERPDGSNFTLKIRSTKLEDSAMYFCASRGSRDLSGNTIYFGEGSWLTVV.

The V gene is TRBV6-5, the J gene TRBJ2-2; maybe TRBD2 (6 bases). This CDR3 is 12 amino acids long. The germline gives CDR1 MNHEY, CDR2 SVGAGI. The V end was cut by 8 bases, the J end by 7 bases, with 11 bases between. CDR3 in amino acids: CASGWEDGELFF. Here the CDR3 DNA reads TGTGCCAGCGGGTGGGAGGACGGGGAGCTGTTTTTT.